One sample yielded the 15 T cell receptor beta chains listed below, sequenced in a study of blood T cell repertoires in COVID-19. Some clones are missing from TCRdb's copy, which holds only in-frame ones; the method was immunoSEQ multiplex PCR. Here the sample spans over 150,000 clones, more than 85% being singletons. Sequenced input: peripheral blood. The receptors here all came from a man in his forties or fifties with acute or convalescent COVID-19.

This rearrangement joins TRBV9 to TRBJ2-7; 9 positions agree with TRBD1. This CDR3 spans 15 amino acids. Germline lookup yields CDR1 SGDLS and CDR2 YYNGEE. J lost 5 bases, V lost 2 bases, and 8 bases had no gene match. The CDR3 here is CASSVGTGFMNEQYF. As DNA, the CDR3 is TGTGCCAGCAGCGTGGGGACAGGGTTTATGAACGAGCAGTACTTC.

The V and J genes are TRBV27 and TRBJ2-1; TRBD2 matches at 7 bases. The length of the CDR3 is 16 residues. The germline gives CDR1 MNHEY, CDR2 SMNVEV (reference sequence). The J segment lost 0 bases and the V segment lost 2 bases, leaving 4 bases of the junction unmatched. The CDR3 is CASSLTRGSSYNEQFF. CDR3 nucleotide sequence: TGTGCCAGCAGTTTAACCCGCGGGAGCTCCTACAATGAGCAGTTCTTC.

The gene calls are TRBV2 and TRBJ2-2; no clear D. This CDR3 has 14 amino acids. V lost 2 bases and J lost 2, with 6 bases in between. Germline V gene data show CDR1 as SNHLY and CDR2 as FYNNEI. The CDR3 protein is CASSENSNTGELFF. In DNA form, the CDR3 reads TGTGCCAGCAGTGAAAACAGTAACACCGGGGAGCTGTTTTTT.

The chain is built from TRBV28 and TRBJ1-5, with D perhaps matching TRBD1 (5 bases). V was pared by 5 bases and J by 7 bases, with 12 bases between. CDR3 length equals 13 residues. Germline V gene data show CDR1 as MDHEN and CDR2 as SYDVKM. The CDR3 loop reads CASSAGPPQPQHF. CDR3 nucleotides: TGTGCCAGCAGTGCGGGGCCGCCACAGCCCCAGCATTTT.

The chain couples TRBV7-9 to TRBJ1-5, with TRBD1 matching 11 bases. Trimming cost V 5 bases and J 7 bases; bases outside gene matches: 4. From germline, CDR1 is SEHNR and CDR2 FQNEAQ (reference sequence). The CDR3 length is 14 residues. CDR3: CASSRTGGRQPQHF. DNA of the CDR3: TGTGCCAGCAGCCGGACAGGGGGCCGACAGCCCCAGCATTTT.

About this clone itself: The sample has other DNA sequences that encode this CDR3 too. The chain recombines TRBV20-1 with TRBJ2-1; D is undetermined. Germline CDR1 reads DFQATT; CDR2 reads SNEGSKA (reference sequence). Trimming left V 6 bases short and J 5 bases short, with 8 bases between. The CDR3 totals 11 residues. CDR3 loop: CSARGDNEQFF. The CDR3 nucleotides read TGCAGTGCCCGCGGAGACAATGAGCAGTTCTTC.

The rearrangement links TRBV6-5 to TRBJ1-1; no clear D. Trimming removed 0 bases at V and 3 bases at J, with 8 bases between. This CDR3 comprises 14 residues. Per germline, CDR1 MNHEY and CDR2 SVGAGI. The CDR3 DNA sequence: TGTGCCAGCAGTTACTCGATGGGAGACACTGAAGCTTTCTTT. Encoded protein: CASSYSMGDTEAFF.

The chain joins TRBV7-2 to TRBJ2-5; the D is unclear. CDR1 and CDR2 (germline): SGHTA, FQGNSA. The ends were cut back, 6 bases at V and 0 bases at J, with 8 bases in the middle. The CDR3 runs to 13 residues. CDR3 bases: TGTGCCAGCAGTTACACGTACCAAGAGACCCAGTACTTC. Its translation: CASSYTYQETQYF.

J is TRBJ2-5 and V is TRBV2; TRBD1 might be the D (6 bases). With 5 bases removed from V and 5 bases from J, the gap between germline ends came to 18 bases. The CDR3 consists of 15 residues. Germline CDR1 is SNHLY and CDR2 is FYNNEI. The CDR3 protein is CASSRLQGTAETQYF. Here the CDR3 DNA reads TGTGCCAGCAGTCGACTACAGGGTACCGCGGAGACCCAGTACTTC. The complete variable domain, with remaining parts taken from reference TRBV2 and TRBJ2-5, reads EPEVTQTPSHQVTQMGQEVILRCVPISNHLYFYWYRQILGQKVEFLVSFYNNEISEKSEIFDDQFSVERPDGSNFTLKIRSTKLEDSAMYFCASSRLQGTAETQYFGPGTRLLVL.

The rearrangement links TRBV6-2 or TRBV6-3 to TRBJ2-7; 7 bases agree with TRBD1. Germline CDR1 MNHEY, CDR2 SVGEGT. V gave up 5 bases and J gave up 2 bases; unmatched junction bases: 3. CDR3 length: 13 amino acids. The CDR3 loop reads CASSDRVTYEQYF. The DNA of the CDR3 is TGTGCCAGCAGTGACAGGGTTACCTACGAGCAGTACTTC.

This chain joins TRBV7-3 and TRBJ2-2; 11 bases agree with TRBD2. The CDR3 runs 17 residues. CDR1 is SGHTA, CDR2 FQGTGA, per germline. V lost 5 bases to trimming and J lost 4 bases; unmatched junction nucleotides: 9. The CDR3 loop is CASSPTGTSGATGELFF. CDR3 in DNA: TGTGCCAGCAGCCCCACCGGGACTAGCGGAGCCACCGGGGAGCTGTTTTTT.

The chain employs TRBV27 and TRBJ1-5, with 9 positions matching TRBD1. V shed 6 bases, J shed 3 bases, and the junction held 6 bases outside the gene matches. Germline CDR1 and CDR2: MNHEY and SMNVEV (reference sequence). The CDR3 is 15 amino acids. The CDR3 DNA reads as TGTGCCAGCAGGCGGGACAGGGAGGACAATCAGCCCCAGCATTTT. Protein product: CASRRDREDNQPQHF.

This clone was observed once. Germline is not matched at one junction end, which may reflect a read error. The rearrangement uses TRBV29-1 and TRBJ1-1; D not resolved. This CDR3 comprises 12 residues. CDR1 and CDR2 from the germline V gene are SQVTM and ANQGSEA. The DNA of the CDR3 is TGCAGCGCTGAAGTCGTGACGGGGATAGCTTTCTTT. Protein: CSAEVVTGIAFF.

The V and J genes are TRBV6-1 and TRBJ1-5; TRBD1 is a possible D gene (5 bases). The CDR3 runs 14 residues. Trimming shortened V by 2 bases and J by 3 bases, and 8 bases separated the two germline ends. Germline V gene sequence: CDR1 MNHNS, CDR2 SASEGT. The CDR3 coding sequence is TGTGCCAGCAGTGAATCAGGGTTCAATCAGCCCCAGCATTTT. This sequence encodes CASSESGFNQPQHF.

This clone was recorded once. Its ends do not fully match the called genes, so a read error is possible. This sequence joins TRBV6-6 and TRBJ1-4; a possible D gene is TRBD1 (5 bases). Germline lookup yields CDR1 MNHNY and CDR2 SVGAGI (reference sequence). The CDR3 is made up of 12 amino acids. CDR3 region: CASSYGAPPLGF. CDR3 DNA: TGTGCCAGCAGTTACGGGGCCCCCCCTTTGGGTTTT.